This T cell receptor beta chain was profiled in a study of blood T cell repertoires in COVID-19. Study-level information: There were acute and convalescent COVID-19 samples, and they came from the United States, Italy and Spain. T cells, B-cell-depleted T cells, or PBMCs supplied cDNA or gDNA.

Authors' methods: Scientists estimated how many nucleated cells there were by amplifying reference gene primers. Profiling relied on immunoSEQ multiplex PCR, and the TCRdb table lists in-frame clones only, not all of them. The DNA gave D and trimming, while V, J and clone size come from that table. The table includes 300,000 or so clones, about 87% detected once. The length of the CDR3 is 16 residues. Germline V gene data show CDR1 as SGHTA and CDR2 as FQGNSA. Between the trimmed V and J ends, which lost 1 base and 6 bases, there was a span of 16 bases. This receptor was obtained from a man in his 70s with acute or convalescent COVID-19. Sequencing was done on a sample of peripheral blood. The chain uses TRBV7-2 and TRBJ1-5; D is possibly TRBD1 (5 bases). The DNA for the CDR3 is TGTGCCAGCAGCTTAGGATGGTCGGGGGTGGGTCAGCCCCAGCATTTT. This sequence encodes CASSLGWSGVGQPQHF.